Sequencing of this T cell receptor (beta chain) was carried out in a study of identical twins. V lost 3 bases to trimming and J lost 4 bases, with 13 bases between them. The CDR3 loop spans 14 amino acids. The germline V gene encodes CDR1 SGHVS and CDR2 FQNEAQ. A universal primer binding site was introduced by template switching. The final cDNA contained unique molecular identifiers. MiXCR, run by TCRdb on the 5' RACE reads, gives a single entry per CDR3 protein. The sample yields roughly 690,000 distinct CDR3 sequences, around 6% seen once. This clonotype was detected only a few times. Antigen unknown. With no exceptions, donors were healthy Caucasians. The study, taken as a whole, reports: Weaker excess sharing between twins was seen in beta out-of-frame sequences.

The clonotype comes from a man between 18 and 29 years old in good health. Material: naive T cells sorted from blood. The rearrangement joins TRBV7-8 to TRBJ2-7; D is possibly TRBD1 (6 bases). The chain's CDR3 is CASSLGADFYEQYV. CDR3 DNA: TGTGCCAGCAGCTTGGGGGCAGATTTTTACGAGCAGTACGTC.